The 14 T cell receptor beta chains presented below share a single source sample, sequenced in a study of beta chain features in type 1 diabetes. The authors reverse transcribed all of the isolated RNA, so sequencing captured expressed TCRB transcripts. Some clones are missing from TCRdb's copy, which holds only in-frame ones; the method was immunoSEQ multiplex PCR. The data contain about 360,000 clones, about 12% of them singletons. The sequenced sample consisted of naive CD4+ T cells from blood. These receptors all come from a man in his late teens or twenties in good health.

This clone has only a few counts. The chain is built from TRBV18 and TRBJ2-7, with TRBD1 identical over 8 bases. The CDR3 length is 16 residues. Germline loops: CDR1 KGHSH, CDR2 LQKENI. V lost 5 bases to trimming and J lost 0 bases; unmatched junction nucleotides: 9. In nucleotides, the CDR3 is TGTGCCAGCTCATCGCAGGGGGCCGGGCTCTCCTACGAGCAGTACTTC. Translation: CASSSQGAGLSYEQYF.

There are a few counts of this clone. CDR3 DNA: TGTGCCAGTTCAACAGGGGTAGGTGCACCCCTCCACTTT. This gives the protein CASSTGVGAPLHF. The V gene is TRBV19, the J gene TRBJ1-6, with 7 bases matching TRBD1. The CDR3 spans 13 residues. The junction had 9 bases not matched to a gene; V was cut back by 8 bases and J by 11 bases. CDR1 is LNHDA and CDR2 is SQIVND in the germline V gene (reference sequence).

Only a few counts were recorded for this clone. The CDR3 reads CASSFYATNEKLFF. The CDR3 nucleotides read TGTGCCAGCAGCTTCTACGCAACTAATGAAAAACTGTTTTTT. V and J are TRBV5-6 and TRBJ1-4; D gene uncertain. There are 14 residues in the CDR3. Germline CDR1 is SGHDT and CDR2 is YYEEEE. The V end lost 2 bases, the J end lost 0 bases, and 5 bases lay between the germline ends.

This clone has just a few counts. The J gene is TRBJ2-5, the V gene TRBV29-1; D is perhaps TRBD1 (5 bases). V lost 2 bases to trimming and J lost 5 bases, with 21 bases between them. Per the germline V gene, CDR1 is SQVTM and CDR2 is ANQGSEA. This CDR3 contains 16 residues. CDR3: CSVEILRRVGRETQYF. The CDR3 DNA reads TGCAGCGTTGAAATTCTACGCAGGGTGGGCAGGGAGACCCAGTACTTC.

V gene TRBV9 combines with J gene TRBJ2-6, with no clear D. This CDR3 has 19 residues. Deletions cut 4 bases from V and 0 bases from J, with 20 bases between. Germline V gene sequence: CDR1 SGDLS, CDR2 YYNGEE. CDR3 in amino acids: CASSPTTSTRYSGANVLTF. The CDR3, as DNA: TGTGCCAGCAGCCCAACGACATCGACAAGGTACTCTGGGGCCAACGTCCTGACTTTC.

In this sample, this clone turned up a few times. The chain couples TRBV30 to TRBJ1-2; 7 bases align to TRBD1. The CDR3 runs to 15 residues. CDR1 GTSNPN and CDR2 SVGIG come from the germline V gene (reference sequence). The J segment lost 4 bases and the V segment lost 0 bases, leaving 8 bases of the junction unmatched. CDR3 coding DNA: TGTGCCTGGAGTGTAAGAAGAACAGGGGCCTATGGCTACACCTTC. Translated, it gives CAWSVRRTGAYGYTF.

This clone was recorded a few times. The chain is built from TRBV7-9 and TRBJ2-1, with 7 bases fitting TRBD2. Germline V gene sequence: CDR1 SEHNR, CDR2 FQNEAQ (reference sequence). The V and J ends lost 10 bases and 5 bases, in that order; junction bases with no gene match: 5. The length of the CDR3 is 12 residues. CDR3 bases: TGTGCCACTCGTCTAGCGGACAATGAGCAGTTCTTC. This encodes CATRLADNEQFF.

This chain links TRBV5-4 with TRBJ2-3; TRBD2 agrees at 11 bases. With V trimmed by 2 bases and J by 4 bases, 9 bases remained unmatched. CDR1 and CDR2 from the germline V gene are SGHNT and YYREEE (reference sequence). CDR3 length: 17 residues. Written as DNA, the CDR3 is TGTGCCAGCAGCTTAGGACTAGCGGGCTCCCGGGCAGATACGCAGTATTTT. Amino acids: CASSLGLAGSRADTQYF.

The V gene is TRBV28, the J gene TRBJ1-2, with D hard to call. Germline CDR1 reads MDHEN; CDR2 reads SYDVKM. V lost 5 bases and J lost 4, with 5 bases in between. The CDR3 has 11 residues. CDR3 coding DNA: TGTGCCAGCAGTACTCGCTATGGCTACACCTTC. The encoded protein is CASSTRYGYTF.

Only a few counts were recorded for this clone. CDR3 sequence (DNA): TGTGCCAGCTCACCGGACAGGGGGGTGACCCAGTACTTC. It specifies CASSPDRGVTQYF. The chain joins TRBV18 to TRBJ2-5; 10 bases are shared with TRBD1. The CDR3 is 13 amino acids. The germline CDR1 and CDR2 sequences are KGHSH and LQKENI. Unmatched junction bases numbered 2, after V lost 3 bases and J lost 7 bases.

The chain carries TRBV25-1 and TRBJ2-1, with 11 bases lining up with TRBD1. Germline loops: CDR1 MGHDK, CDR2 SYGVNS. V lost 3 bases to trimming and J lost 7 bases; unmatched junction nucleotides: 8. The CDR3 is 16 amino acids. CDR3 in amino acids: CASSDTGQGAVNEQFF. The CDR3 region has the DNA TGTGCCAGCAGTGACACCGGACAGGGGGCCGTAAATGAGCAGTTCTTC.

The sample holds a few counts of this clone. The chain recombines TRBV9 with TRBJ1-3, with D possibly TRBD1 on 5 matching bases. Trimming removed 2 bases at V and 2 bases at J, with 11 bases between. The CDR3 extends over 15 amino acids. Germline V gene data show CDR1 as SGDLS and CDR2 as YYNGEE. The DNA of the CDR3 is TGTGCCAGCAGCGTGATGCAGGGTGCTGGAAACACCATATATTTT. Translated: CASSVMQGAGNTIYF.

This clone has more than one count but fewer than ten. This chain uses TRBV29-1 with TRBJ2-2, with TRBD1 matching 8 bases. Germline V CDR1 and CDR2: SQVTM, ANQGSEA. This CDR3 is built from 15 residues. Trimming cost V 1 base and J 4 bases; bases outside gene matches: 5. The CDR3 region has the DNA TGCAGCGTTGAAGGGGACAGGTTTGGCACCGGGGAGCTGTTTTTT. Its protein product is CSVEGDRFGTGELFF.

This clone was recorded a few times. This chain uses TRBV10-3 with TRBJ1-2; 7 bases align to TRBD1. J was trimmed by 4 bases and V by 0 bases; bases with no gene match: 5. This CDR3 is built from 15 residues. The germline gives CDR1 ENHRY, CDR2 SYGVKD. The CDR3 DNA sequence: TGTGCCATCAGTGAGTCGCGGGACAGTACCTATGGCTACACCTTC. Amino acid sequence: CAISESRDSTYGYTF.